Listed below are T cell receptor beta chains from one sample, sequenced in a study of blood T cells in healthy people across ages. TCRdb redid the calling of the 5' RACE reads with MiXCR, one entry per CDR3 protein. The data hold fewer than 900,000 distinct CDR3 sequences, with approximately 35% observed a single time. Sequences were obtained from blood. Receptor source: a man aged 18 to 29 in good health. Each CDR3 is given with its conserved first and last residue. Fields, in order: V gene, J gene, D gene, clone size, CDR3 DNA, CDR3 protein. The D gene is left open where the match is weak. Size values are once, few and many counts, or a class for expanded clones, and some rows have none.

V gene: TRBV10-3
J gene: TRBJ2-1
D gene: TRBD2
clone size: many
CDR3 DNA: TGTGCCATCAAACCGGGACTAGCGGGGGGGCGAAATGAGCAGTTCTTC
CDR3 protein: CAIKPGLAGGRNEQFF

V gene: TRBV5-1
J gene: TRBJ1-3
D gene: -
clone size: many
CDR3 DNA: TGCGCCAGCAGCTTGGATTCTGGAAACACCATATATTTT
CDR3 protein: CASSLDSGNTIYF

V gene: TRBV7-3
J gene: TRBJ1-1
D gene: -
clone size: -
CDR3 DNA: TGTGCCAGCAGCTTGAGGGGGGCATCTGGGAGCACTGAAGCTTTCTTT
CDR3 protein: CASSLRGASGSTEAFF

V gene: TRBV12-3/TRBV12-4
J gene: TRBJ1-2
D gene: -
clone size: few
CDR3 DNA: TGTGCCAGCACCCCCGGGGGGATAGGGGCTGGCTACACCTTC
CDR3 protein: CASTPGGIGAGYTF

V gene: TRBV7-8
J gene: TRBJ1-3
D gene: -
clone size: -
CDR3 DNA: TGTGCCAGCAGCTTAGTATCGGGGGTTGGAAACACCATATATTTT
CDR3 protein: CASSLVSGVGNTIYF

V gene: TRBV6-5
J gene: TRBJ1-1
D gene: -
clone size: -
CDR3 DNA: TGTGCCAGCAGTTATACTCGGCAACGGCCCGAAGCTTTCTTT
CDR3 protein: CASSYTRQRPEAFF

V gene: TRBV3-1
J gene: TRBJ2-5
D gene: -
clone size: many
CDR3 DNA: TGTGCCAGCAGCCAGGGTTGGGAAGAGACCCAGTACTTC
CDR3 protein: CASSQGWEETQYF

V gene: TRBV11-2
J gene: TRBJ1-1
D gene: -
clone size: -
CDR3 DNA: TGTGCCGGCAGCTTCCGCAGGGGATCTGAAGCTTTCTTT
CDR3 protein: CAGSFRRGSEAFF

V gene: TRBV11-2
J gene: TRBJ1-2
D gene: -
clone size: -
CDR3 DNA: TGTGCCAGCAGCTCATATACAACAGGGTTTAACTATGGCCACACCTTC
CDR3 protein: CASSSYTTGFNYGHTF

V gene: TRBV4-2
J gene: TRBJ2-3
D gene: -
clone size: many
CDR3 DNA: TGTGCCAGCAGCCAAGATAGCGCAGTAGATACGCAGTATTTT
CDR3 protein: CASSQDSAVDTQYF